This T cell receptor beta chain is drawn from a study of blood T cell repertoires in COVID-19. Overall study: There were acute and convalescent COVID-19 samples, and they came from the United States, Italy and Spain. Sources were T cells, B-cell-depleted T cells, or PBMCs; the material itself was cDNA or gDNA.

Trimming removed 2 bases at V and 0 bases at J, with 11 bases between. Germline V gene lookup returns CDR1 SGDLS and CDR2 YYNGEE. This CDR3 has 15 amino acids. Per the study methods: For nucleated cells, counts were estimated from reference gene primer amplification. Clones were sequenced by immunoSEQ multiplex PCR, and TCRdb holds only the in-frame ones, with some missing. From that table come the V and J calls and clone size; the DNA was used to work out D and trimming. The data show 150,000 to 160,000 clones, with about 85% seen just once and more than 2% held by the top ten. The sequenced sample was peripheral blood. The V gene is TRBV9, the J gene TRBJ1-2; D is ambiguous. The clonotype originates from a woman in her sixties or seventies with acute or convalescent COVID-19. The CDR3 spells CASSVGVPANYGYTF. In DNA form, the CDR3 reads TGTGCCAGCAGCGTCGGAGTTCCCGCTAACTATGGCTACACCTTC.